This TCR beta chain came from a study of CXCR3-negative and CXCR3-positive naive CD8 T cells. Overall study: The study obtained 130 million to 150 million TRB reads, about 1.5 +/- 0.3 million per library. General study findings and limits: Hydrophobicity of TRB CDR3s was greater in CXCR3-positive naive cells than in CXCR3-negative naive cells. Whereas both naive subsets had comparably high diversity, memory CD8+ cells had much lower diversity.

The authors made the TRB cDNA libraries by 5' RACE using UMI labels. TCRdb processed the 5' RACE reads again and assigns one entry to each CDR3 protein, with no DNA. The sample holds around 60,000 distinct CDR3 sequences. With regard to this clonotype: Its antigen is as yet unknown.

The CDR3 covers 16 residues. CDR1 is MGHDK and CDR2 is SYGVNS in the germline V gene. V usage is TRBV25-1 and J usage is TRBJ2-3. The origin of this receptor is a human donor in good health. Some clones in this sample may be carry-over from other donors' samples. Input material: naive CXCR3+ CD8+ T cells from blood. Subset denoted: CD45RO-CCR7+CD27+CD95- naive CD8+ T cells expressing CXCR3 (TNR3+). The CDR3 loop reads CASSEFIAVSTDTQYF.